Following are 12 T cell receptor beta chains from one sample sequenced in a study of long-term antiretroviral therapy in people with HIV. Runs used v3.0 of the immunoSEQ assay and were done at survey level. Sequenced by immunoSEQ multiplex PCR; TCRdb stores in-frame clones only, minus some. This sample carries 15,000 or so clones, around 90% of them seen once, and the ten largest clones take about 9.9%. Source: unsorted PBMCs, taken 6.2 years after starting antiretroviral therapy. These receptors originate from a man aged 35-49 years with HIV.

The chain couples TRBV7-3 to TRBJ2-3; TRBD2 agrees at 8 bases. Germline CDR1 reads SGHTA; CDR2 reads FQGTGA. V was pared by 3 bases and J by 0 bases, with 14 bases of the junction left unmatched. CDR3 length: 19 amino acids. CDR3 protein: CASSFRAGDGYTSTDTQYF. DNA for the CDR3: TGTGCCAGCAGCTTTCGAGCGGGAGACGGGTATACTAGCACAGATACGCAGTATTTT.

This chain uses TRBV25-1 with TRBJ2-7; no clear D. The V gene lost 0 bases and the J gene lost 5 bases, with 11 bases spanning the gap. The CDR3 has 14 amino acids. CDR1 MGHDK and CDR2 SYGVNS come from the germline V gene. The CDR3, as DNA: TGTGCCAGCAGTGAATATAGTCTAACTAACGAGCAGTACTTC. It encodes CASSEYSLTNEQYF.

The chain employs TRBV9 and TRBJ2-3; D is perhaps TRBD1 or TRBD2 (5 bases each). CDR3 length: 14 residues. In germline, CDR1 is SGDLS, CDR2 YYNGEE. Trimming pared 4 bases from V and 4 bases from J, leaving 13 bases between. The CDR3 region is CASSPEGTPDTQYF. The CDR3 DNA reads as TGTGCCAGCAGCCCAGAAGGGACCCCAGATACGCAGTATTTT.

The V gene is TRBV27, the J gene TRBJ1-3; D gene uncertain. V lost 6 bases to trimming and J lost 2 bases, with 8 bases between them. This CDR3 has 13 amino acids. Germline-derived CDR1 and CDR2 are MNHEY and SMNVEV (reference sequence). CDR3 nucleotides: TGTGCCAGCAGCCCTGACCCTGGAAACACCATATATTTT. Translating gives CASSPDPGNTIYF.

V usage is TRBV4-1 and J usage is TRBJ2-7, with D possibly being TRBD2 (5 bases). V lost 5 bases and J 7 bases, leaving 15 bases between the germline ends. There are 13 residues in the CDR3. Germline V gene sequence: CDR1 MGHRA, CDR2 YSYEKL. The CDR3 spells CASSSSGGREQYF. The CDR3 DNA is TGCGCCAGCAGCTCCTCCGGAGGAAGGGAGCAGTACTTC.

This chain links TRBV7-2 with TRBJ2-3; 12 bases line up with TRBD2. Trimming at V came to 5 bases and at J to 2 bases, leaving 5 bases not matched to a gene. CDR3 length equals 16 residues. Germline assignment: CDR1 SGHTA and CDR2 FQGNSA. The CDR3 loop is CASSPGTSGYTDTQYF. DNA of the CDR3: TGTGCCAGCAGCCCCGGGACTAGCGGGTACACAGATACGCAGTATTTT.

CDR3 nucleotides: TGCAGCGTTGAGCACCCCGCGGACACTGAAGCTTTCTTT. Protein: CSVEHPADTEAFF. The chain carries TRBV29-1 and TRBJ1-1, with D unresolved. This CDR3 spans 13 amino acids. The germline V and J ends were trimmed by 3 bases and 3 bases, with 11 bases remaining between them. Germline CDR1 SQVTM, CDR2 ANQGSEA.

This clone was counted between two and nine times. This chain connects TRBV23-1 to TRBJ1-2; D unresolved. TRBV23-1 belongs to the ORF category, with a function that is uncertain. Trimming removed 4 bases from V and 3 bases from J, with 15 bases in between. The CDR3 is made up of 15 amino acids. The CDR3 loop is CASSPRTPSDYGYTF. The DNA of the CDR3 is TGCGCCAGCAGTCCCCGGACCCCATCTGACTATGGCTACACCTTC.

Here the CDR3 reads CASSLQNPGQYEQYF. The CDR3 DNA reads TGCGCCAGCAGCTTGCAGAACCCGGGACAGTACGAGCAGTACTTC. The rearrangement joins TRBV5-1 to TRBJ2-7; 7 bases line up with TRBD1. After removal of 1 base from V and 4 bases from J, the junction contained 8 bases not matched to a gene. Looked up from germline, CDR1 is SGHRS and CDR2 is YFSETQ. The CDR3 has 15 amino acids.

The chain couples TRBV28 to TRBJ1-1; no clear D gene. The CDR3 runs to 12 residues. Trimming shortened V by 6 bases and J by 7 bases, and 12 bases separated the two germline ends. Germline V gene sequence: CDR1 MDHEN, CDR2 SYDVKM. DNA for the CDR3: TGTGCCAGCAGCATCAGCAGCCTTGAAGCTTTCTTT. This translates into CASSISSLEAFF.

This clone was seen just once. The chain has TRBV27 and TRBJ2-1; D gene uncertain. The V end lost 3 bases, the J end lost 4 bases, and 7 bases lay between the germline ends. The CDR3 is 13 residues long. Germline V CDR1 and CDR2: MNHEY, SMNVEV (reference sequence). For the CDR3, the DNA is TGTGCCAGCAGTTTCCGACCATACAATGAGCAGTTCTTC. This gives the protein CASSFRPYNEQFF.

The chain carries TRBV21-1 and TRBJ2-7; the table's D call of TRBD2 was not tested on the DNA. TRBV21-1 is classified as a pseudogene. This CDR3 spans 17 amino acids. The chain's CDR3 is CASSKGGGDSSTYEQYF. The CDR3 DNA reads TGTGCCAGCAGCAAAGGGGGCGGGGACTCTTCAACCTACGAGCAGTACTTC.